This T cell receptor beta chain was found in a study of blood T cells in healthy people across ages. In the study overall: Template switching picked up about one barcoded beta molecule for each two T cells.

Study-wide results and limits: Unsorted PBMCs prevented conclusive naive versus antigen-experienced comparison. Higher diversity and more naive CD4+ cells were features of long-lived donors, compared to aged donors.

The V and J ends lost 4 bases and 8 bases respectively, with 8 bases between them. CDR3 length equals 11 residues. Germline V gene data show CDR1 as GTSNPN and CDR2 as SVGIG (reference sequence). With a J-beta primer mix and a sample-barcoded 5' primer, a second PCR ran about 7 to 11 cycles. Each CDR3 protein is one row after TCRdb ran MiXCR on the 5' RACE reads. Of 550,000 to 800,000 distinct CDR3 sequences listed, around 32% are singletons. Concerning this clonotype: What it binds is not known.

The TCR was taken from a woman over 75 in good health. Input material: blood. The V gene is TRBV30, the J gene TRBJ1-4; TRBD1 is a possible D gene (5 bases). CDR3 DNA: TGTGCCTGGACTTGGGGGGAAAAACTGTTTTTT. Encoded protein: CAWTWGEKLFF.